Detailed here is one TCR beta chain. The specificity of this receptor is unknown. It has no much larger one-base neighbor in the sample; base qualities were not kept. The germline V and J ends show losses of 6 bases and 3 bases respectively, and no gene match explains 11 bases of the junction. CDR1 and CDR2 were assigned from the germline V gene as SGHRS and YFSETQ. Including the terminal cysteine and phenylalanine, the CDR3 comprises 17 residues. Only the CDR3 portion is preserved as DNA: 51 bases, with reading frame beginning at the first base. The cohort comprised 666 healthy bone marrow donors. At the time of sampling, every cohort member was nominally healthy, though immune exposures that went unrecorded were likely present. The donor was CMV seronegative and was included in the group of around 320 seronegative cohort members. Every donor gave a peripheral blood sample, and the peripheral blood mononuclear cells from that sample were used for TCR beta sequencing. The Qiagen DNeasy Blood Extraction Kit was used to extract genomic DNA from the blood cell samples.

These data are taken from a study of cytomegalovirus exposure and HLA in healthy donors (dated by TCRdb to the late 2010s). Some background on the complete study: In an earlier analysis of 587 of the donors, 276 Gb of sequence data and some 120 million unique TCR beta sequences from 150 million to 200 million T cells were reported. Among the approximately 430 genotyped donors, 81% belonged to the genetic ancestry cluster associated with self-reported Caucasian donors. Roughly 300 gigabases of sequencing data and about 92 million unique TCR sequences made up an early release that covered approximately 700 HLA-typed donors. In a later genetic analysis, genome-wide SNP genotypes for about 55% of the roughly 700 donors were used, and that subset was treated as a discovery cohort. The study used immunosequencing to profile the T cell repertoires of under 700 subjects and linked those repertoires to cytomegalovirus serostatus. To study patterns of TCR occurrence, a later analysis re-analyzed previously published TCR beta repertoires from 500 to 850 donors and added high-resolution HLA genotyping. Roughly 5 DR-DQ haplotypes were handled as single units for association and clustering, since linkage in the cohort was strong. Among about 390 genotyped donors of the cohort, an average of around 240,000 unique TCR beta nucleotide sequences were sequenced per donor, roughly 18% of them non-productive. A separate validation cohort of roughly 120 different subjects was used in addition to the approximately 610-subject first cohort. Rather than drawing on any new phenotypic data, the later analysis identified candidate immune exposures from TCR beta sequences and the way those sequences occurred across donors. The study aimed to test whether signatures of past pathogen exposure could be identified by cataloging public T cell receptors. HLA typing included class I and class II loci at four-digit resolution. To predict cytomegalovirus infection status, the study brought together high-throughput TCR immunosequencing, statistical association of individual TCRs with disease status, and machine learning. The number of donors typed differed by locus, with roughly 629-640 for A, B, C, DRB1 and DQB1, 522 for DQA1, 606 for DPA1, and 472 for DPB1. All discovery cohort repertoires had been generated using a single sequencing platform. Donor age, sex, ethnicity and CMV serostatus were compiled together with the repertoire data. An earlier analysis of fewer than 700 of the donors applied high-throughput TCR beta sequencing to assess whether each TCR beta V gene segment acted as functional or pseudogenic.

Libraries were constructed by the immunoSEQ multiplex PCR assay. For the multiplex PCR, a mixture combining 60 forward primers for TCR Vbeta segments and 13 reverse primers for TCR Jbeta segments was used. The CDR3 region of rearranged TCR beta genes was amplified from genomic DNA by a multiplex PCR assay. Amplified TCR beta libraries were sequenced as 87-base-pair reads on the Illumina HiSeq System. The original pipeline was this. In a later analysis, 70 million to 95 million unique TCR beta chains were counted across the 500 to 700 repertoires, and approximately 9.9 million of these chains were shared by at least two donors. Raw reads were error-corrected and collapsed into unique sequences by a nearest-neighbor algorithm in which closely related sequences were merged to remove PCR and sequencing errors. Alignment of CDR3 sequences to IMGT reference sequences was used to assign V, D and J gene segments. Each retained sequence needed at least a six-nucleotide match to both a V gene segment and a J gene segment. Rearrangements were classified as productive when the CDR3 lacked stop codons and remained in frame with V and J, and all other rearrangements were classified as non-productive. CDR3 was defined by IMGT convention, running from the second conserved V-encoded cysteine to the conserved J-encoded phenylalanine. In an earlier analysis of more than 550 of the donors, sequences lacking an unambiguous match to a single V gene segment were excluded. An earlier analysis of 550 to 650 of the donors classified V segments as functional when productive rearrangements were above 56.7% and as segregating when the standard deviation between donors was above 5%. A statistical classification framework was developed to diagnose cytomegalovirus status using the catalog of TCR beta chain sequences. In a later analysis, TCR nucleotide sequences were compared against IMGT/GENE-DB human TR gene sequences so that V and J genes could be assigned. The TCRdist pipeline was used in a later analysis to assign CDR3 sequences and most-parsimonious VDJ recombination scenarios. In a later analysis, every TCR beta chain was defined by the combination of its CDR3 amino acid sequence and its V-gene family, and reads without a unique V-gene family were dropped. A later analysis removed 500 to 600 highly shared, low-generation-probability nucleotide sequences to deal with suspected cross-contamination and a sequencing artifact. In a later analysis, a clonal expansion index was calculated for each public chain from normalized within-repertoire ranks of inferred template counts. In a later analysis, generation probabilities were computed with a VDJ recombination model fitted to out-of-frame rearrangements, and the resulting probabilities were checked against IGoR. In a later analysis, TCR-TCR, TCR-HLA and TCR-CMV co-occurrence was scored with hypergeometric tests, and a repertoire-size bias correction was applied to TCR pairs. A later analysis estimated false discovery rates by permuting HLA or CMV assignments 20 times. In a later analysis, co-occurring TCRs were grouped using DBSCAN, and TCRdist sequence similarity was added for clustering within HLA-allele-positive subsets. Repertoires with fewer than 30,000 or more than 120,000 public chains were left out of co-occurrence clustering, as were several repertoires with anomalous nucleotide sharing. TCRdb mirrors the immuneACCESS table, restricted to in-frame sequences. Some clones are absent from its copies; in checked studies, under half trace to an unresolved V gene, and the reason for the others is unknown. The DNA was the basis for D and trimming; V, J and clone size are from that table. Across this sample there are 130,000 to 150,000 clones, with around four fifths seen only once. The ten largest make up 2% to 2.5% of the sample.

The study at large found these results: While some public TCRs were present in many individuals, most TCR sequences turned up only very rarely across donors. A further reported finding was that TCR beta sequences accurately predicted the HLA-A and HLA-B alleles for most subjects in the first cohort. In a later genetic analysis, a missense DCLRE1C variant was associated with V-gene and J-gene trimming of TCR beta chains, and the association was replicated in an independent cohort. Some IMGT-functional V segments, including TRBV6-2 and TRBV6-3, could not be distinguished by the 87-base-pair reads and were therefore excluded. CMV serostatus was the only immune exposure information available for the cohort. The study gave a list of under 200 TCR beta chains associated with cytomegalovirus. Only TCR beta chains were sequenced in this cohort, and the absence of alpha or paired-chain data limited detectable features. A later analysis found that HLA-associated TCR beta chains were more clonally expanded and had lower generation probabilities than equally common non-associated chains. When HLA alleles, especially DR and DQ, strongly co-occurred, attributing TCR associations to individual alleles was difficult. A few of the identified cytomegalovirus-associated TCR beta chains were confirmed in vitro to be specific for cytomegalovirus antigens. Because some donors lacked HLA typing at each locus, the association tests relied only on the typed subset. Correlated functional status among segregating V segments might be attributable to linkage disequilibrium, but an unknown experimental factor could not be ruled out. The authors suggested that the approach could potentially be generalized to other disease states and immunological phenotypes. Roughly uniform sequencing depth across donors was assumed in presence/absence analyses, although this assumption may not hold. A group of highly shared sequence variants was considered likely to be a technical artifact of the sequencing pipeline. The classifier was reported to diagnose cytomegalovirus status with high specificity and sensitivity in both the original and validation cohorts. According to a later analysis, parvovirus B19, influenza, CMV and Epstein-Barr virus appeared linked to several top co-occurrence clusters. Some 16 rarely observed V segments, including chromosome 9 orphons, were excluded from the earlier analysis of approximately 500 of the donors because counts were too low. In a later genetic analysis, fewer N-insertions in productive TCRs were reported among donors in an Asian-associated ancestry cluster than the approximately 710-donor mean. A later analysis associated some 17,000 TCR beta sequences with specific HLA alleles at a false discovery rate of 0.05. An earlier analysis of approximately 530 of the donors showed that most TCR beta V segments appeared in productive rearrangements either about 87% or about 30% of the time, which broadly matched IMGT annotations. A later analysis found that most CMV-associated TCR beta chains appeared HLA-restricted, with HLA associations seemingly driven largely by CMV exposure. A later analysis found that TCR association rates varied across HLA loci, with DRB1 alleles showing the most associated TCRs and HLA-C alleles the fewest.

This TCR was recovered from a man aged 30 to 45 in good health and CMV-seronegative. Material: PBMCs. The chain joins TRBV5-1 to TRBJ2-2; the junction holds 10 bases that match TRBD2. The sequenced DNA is TGCGCCAGCAACCAGGGGCCCCTAGCGGGGGACACCGGGGAGCTGTTTTTT. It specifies CASNQGPLAGDTGELFF.